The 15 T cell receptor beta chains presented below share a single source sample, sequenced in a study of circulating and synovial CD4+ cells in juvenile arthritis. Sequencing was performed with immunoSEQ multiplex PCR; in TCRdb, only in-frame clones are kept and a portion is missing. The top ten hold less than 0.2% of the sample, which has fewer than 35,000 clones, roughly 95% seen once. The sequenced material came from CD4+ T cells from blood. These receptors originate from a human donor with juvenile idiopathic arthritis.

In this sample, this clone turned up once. In DNA, the CDR3 is TGTGCCAGCAGTTTATCAGCCGGTGTCGGGGAAAACACTGAAGCTTTCTTT. Amino acids: CASSLSAGVGENTEAFF. J is TRBJ1-1 and V is TRBV28; no definite D call. The CDR3 runs to 17 residues. Germline values: CDR1 MDHEN, CDR2 SYDVKM. V gave up 1 base and J gave up 2 bases, with 17 bases separating them.

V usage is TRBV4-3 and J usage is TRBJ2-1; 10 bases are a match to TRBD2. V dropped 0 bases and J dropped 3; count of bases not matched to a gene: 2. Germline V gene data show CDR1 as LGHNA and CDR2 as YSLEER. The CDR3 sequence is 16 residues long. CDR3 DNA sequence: TGCGCCAGCAGCCAAGAGCTAGCGGGGGACTACAATGAGCAGTTCTTC. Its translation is CASSQELAGDYNEQFF.

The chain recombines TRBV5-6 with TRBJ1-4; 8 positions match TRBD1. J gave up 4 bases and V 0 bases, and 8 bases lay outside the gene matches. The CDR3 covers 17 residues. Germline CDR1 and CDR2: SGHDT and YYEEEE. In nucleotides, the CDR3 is TGTGCCAGCAGCTTGGAAGCCCTACAGGGGGTTAATGAAAAACTGTTTTTT. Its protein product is CASSLEALQGVNEKLFF.

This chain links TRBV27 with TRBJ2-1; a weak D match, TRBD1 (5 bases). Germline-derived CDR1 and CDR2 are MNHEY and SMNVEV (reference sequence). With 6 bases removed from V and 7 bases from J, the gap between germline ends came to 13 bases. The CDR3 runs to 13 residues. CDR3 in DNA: TGTGCCAGCAGCCGACAGCCTCCAAATGAGCAGTTCTTC. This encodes CASSRQPPNEQFF.

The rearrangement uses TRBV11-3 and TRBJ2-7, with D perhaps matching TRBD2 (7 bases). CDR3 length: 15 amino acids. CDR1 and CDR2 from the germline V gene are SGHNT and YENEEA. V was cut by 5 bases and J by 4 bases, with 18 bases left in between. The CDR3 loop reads CASSNNSGGQYEQYF. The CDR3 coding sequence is TGTGCCAGCAGCAACAATTCGGGGGGCCAGTACGAGCAGTACTTC.

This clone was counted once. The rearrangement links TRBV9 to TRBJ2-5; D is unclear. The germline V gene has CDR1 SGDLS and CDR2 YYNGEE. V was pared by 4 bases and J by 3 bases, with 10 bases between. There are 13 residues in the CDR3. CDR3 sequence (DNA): TGTGCCAGCAGCCCGCAGGCAAAAGAGACCCAGTACTTC. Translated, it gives CASSPQAKETQYF.

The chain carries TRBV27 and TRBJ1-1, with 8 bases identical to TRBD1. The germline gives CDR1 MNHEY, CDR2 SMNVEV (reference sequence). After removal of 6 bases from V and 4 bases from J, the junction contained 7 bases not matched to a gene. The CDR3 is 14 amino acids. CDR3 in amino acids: CASRPGQGGTEAFF. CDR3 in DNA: TGTGCCAGCAGGCCAGGACAGGGAGGCACTGAAGCTTTCTTT.

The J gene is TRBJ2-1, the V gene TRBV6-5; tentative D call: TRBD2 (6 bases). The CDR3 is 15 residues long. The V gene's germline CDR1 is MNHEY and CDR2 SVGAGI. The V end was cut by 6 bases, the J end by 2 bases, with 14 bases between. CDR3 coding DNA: TGTGCCAGCAGCCCTACGGAGGGAGCCTACAATGAGCAGTTCTTC. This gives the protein CASSPTEGAYNEQFF.

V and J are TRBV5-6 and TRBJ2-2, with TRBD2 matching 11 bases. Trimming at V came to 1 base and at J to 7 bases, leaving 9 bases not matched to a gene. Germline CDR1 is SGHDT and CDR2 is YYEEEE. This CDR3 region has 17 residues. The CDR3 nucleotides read TGTGCCAGCAGCTTGCTCCTAGCGGGAGGCGAGATCGGGGAGCTGTTTTTT. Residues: CASSLLLAGGEIGELFF.

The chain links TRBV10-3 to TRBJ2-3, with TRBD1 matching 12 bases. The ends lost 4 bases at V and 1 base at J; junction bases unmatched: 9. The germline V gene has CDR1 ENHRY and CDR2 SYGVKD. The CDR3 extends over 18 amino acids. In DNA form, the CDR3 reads TGTGCCATCAGTGTGGGACAGGGGGCAGGAGGTGGCACAGATACGCAGTATTTT. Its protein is CAISVGQGAGGGTDTQYF.

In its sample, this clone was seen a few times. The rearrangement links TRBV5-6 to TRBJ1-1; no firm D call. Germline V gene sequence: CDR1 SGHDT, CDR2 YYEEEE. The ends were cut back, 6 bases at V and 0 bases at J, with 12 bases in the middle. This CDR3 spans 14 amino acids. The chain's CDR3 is CASILQQMNTEAFF. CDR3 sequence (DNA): TGTGCCAGCATTCTACAGCAAATGAACACTGAAGCTTTCTTT.

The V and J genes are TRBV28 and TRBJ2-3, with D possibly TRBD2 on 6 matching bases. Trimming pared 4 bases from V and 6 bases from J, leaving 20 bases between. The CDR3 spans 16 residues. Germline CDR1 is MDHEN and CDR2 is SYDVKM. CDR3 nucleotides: TGTGCCAGCAGTTCGGCCGGGACTTCAGGTATGGATACGCAGTATTTT. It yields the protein CASSSAGTSGMDTQYF.

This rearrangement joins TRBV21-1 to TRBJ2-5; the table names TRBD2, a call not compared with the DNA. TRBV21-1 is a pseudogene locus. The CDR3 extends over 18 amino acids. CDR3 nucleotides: TGTGCCAGCTCTCTAAGCGGACACGGGGGGGCCTGTGGAGAGACCCAGTACTTC. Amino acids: CASSLSGHGGACGETQYF.

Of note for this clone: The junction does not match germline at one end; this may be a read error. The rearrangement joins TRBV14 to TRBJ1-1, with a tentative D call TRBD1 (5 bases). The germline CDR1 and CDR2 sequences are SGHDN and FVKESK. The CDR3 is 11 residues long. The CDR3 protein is CASSQDGNQGF. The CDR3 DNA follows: TGTGCCAGCAGCCAAGATGGCAACCAGGGTTTT.

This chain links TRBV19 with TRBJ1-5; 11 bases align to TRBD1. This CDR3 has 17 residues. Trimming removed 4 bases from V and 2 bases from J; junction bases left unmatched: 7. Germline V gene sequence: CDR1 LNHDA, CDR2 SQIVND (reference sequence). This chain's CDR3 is CASSRDRGNGGNQPQHF. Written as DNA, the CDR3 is TGTGCCAGTAGTAGGGACAGGGGGAACGGGGGCAATCAGCCCCAGCATTTT.